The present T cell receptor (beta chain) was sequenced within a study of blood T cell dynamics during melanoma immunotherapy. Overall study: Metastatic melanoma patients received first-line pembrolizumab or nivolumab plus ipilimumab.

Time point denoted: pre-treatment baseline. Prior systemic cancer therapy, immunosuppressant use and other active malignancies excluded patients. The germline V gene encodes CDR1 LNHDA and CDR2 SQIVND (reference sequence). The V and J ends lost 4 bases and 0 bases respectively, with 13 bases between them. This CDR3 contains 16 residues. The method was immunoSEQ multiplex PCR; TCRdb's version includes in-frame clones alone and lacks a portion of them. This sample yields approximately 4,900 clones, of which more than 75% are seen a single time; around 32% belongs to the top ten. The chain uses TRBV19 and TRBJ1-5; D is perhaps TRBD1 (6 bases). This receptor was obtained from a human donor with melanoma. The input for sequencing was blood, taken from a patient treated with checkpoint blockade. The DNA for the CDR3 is TGTGCCAGTAGTAGTGGGCAGGGGAATAGCAATCAGCCCCAGCATTTT. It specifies CASSSGQGNSNQPQHF.